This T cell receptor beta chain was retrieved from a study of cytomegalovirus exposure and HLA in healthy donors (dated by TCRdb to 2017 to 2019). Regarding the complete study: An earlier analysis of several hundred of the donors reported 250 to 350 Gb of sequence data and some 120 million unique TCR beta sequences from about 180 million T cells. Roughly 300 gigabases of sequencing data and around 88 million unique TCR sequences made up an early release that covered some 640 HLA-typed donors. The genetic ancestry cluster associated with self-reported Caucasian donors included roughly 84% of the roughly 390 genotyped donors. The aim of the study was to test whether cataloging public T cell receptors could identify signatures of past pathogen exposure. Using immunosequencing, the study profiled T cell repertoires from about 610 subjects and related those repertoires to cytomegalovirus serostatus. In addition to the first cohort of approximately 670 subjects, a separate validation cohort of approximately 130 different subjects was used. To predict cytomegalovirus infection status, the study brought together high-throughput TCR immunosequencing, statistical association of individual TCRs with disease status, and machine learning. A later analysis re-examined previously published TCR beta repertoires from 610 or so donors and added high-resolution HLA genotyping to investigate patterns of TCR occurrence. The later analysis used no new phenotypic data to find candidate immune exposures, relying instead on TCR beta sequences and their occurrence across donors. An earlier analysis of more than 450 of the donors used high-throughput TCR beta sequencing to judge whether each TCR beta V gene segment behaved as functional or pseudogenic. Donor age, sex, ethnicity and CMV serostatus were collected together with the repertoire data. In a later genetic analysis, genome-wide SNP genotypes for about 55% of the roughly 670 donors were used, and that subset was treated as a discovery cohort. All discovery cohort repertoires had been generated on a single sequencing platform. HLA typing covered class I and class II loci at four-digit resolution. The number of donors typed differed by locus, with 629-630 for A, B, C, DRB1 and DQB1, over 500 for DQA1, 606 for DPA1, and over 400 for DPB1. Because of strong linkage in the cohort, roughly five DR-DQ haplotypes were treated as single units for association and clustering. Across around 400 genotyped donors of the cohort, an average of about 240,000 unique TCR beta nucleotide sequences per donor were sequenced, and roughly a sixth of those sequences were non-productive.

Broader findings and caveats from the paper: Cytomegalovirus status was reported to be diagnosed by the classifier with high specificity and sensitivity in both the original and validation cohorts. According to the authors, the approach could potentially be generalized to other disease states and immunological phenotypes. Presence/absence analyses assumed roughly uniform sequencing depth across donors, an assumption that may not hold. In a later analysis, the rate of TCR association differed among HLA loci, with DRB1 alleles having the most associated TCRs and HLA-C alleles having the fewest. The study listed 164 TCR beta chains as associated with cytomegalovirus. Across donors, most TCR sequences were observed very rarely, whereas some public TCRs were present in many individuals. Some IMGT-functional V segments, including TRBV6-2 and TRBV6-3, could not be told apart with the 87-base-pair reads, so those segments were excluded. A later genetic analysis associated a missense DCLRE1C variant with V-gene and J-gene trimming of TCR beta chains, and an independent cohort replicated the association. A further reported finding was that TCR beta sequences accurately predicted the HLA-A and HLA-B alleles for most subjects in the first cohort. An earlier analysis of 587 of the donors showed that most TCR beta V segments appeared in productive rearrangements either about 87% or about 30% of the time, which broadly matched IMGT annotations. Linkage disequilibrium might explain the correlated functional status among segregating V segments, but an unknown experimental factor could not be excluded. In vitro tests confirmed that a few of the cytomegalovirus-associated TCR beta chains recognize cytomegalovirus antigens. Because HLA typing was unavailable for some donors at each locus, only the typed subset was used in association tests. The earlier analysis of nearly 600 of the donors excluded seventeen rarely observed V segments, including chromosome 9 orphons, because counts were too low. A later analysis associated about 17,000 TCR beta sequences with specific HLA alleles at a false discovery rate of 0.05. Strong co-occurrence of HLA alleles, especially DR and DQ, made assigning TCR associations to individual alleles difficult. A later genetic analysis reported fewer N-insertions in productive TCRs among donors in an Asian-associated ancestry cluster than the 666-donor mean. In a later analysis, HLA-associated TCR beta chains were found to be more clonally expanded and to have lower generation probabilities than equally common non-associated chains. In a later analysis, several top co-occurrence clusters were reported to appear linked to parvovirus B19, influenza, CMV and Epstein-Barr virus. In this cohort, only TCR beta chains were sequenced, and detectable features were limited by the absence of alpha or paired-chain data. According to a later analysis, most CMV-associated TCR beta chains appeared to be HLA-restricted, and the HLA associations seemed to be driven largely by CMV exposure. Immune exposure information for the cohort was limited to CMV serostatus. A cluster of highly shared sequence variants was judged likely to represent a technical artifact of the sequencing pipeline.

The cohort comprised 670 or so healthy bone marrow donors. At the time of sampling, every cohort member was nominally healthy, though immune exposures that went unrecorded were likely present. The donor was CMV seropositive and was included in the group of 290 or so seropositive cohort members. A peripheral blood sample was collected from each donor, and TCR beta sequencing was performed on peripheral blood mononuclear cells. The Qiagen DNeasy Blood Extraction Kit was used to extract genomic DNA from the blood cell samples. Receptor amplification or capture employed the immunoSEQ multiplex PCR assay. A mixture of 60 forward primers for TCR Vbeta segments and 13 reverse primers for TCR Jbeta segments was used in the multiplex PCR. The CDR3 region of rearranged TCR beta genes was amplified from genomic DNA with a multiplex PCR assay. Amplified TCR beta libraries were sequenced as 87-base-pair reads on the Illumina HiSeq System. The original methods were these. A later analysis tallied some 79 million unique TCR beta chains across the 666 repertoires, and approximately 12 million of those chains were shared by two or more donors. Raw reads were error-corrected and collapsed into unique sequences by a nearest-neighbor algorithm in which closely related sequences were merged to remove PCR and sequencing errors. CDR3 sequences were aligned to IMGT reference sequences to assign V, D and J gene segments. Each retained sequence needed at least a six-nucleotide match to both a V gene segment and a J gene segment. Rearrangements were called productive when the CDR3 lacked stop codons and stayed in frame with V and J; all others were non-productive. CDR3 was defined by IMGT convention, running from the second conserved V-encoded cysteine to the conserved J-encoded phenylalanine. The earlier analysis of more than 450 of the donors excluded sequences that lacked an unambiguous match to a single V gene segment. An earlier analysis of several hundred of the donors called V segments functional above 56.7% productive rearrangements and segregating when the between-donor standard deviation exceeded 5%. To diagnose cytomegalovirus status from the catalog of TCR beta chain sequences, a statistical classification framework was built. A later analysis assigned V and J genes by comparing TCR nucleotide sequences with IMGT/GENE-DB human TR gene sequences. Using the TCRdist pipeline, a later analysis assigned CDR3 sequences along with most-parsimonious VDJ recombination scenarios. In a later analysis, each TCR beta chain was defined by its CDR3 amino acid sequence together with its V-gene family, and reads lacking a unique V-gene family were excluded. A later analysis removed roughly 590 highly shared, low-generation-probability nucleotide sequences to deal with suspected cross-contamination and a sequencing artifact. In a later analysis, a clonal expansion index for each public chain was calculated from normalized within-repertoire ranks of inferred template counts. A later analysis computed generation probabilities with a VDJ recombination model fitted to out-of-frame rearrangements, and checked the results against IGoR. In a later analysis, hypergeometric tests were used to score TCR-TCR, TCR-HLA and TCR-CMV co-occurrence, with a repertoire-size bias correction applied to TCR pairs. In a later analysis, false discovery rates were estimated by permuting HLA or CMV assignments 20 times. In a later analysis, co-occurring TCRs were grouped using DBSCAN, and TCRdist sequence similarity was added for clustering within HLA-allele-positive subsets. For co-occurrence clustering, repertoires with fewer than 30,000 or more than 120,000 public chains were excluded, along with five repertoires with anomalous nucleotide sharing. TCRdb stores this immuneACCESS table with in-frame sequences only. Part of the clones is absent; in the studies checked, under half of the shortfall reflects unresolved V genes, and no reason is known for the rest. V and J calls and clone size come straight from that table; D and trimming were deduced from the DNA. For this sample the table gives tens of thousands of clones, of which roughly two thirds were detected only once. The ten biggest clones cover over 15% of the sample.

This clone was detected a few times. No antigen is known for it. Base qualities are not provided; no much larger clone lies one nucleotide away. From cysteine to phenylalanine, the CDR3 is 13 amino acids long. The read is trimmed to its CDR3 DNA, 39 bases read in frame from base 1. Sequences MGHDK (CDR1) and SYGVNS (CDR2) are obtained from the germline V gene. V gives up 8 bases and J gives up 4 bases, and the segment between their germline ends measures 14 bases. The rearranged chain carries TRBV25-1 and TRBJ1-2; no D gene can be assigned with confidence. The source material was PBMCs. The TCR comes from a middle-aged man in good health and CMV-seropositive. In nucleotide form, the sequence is TGTGCCAGCGGAAAAACGGGAGGCTATGGCTACACCTTC. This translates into CASGKTGGYGYTF.